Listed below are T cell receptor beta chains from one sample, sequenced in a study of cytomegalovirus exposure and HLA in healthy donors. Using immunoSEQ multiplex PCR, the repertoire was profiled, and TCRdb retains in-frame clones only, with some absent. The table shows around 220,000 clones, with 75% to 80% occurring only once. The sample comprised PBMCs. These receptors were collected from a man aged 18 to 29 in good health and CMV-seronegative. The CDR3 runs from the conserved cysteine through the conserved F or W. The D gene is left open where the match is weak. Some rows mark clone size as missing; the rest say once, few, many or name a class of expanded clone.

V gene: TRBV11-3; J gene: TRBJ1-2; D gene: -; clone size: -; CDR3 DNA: TGTGCCAGCAGCTTGTTGGGCAGGGTGAGCTATGGCTACACCTTC; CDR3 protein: CASSLLGRVSYGYTF
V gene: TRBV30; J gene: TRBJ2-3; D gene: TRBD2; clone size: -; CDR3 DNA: TGTGCCTGGAGTGGAGCGGGAGGGCCAGGTGGTCACAGAGATACGCAGTATTTT; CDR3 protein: CAWSGAGGPGGHRDTQYF
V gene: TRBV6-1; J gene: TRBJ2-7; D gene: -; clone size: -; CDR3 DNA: TGTGCCATCAACCCCCGGGAACAGTTAAACTACGAGCAGTACTTC; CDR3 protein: CAINPREQLNYEQYF
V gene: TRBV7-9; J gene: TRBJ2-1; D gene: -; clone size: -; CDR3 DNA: TGTGCCAGCAGCAGCCGGGACAAGGAAATGTACAATGAGCAGTTCTTC; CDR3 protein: CASSSRDKEMYNEQFF
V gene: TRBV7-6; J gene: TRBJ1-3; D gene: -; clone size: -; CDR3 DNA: TGTGCCAGCAGCTTAGGGAATCTGGGGAGCGGAAACACCATATATTTT; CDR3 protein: CASSLGNLGSGNTIYF
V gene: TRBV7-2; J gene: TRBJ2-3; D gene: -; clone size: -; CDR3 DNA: TGTGCCAGCAGCTTACCTGATACGCAGTATTTT; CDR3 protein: CASSLPDTQYF
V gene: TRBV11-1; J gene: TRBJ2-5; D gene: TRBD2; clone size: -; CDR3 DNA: TGTGCCAGCAGCGCTAGCGGGCAGGGCCTAGAGACCCAGTACTTC; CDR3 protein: CASSASGQGLETQYF
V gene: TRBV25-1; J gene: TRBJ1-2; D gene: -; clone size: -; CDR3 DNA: TGTGCCAGCAGTTACCAGACTAACTATGGCTACACCTTC; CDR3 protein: CASSYQTNYGYTF
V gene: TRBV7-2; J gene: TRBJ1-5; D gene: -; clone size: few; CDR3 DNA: TGTGCCAGCAGCTTGGGGCTGGCCAATCAGCCCCAGCATTTT; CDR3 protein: CASSLGLANQPQHF
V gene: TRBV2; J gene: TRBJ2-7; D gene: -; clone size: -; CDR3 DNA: TGTGCCAGCAGTGAAGGTATTCGGGAGCGGTACGAGCAGTACTTC; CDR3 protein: CASSEGIRERYEQYF
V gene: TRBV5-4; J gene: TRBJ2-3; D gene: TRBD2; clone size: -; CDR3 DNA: TGTGCCAGCAGGGGGAATGGTAGCGGGGGAAGCACAGATACGCAGTATTTT; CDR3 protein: CASRGNGSGGSTDTQYF
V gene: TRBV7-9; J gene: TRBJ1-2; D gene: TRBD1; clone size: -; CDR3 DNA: TGTGCCAGCAGCTTAGCTGACAGGGCTAACTATGGCTACACCTTC; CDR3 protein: CASSLADRANYGYTF
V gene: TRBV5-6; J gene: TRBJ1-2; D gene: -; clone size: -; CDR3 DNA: TGTGCCAGCAGCTTGGGGGCAGGGGAAAACTATGGCTACACCTTC; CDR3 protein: CASSLGAGENYGYTF
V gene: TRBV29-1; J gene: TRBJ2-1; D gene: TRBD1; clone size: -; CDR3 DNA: TGCAGCGTTGAAGATTGGGGGATTACAGGGGATACCTACAATGAGCAGTTCTTC; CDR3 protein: CSVEDWGITGDTYNEQFF
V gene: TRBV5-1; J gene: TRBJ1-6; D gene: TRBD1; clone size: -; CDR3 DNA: TGCGCCAGCAACTTGGTGGCAGGGGGCGCCTCACCCCTCCACTTT; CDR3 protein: CASNLVAGGASPLHF
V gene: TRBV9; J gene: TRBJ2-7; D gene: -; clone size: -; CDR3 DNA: TGTGCCAGCAGCCCAGGTAGGGACTCCCTCTTTGAGCAGTACTTC; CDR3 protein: CASSPGRDSLFEQYF
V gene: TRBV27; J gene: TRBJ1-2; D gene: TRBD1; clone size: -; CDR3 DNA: TGTGCCAGCAGTTATACCGGGACAGGGTGGGACACCTTC; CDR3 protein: CASSYTGTGWDTF
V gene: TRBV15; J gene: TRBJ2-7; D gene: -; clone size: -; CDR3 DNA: TGTGCCACCAGCACTGAGAACGGAGTAGCCGAGCAGTACTTC; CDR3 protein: CATSTENGVAEQYF
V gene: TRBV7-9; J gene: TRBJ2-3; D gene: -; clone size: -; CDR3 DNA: TGTGCCAGCTCAGGGGTGAGCCCTAGCACAGATACGCAGTATTTT; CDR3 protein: CASSGVSPSTDTQYF
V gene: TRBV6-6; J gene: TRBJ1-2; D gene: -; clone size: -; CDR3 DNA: TGTGCCAGCAGTCCTACAGGAGTCTATGGCTACACCTTC; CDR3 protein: CASSPTGVYGYTF
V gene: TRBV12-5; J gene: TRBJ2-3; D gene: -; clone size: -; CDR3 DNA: TGTGCTAGAGGACAGACCTCTAACACAGATACGCAGTATTTT; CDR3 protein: CARGQTSNTDTQYF
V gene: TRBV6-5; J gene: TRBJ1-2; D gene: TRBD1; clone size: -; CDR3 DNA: TGTGCCAGCAGTTTGCAGGGGGGATATGGCTACACCTTC; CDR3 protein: CASSLQGGYGYTF
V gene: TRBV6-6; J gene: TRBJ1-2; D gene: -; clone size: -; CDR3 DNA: TGTGCCAGCAGTCCGGGTCAACGGGACTATGGCTACACCTTC; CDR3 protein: CASSPGQRDYGYTF
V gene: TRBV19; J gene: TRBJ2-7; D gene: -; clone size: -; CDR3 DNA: TGTGCCAGTAGCCCACTAGAGCTCTCCTACGAGCAGTACTTC; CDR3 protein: CASSPLELSYEQYF
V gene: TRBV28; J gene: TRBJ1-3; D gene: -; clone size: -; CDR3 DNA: TGTGCCAGCAGTTTCCCGAAAAACATGAGGGGAAACACCATATATTTT; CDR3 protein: CASSFPKNMRGNTIYF
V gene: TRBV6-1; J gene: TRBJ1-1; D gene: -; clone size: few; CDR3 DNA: TGTGCCAGCAGTCCGGTCGGGGGGGTAGTCGCTGAAGCTTTCTTT; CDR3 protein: CASSPVGGVVAEAFF
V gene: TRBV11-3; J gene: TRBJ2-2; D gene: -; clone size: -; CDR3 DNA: TGTGCCAGCAGATCAGCGGAGCCAGTTACCGGGGAGCTGTTTTTT; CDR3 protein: CASRSAEPVTGELFF
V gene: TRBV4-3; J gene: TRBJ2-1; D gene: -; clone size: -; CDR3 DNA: TGCGCCAGCAGCCAAGATCGGGAGTTTTTGGGCAATGAGCAGTTCTTC; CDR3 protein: CASSQDREFLGNEQFF
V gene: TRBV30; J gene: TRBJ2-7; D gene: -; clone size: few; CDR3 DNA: TGTGCCTGGAGTGTACGTGAGTTCGGCTCCTACGAGCAGTACTTC; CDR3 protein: CAWSVREFGSYEQYF
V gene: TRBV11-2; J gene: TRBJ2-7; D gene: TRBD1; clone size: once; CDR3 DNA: TGTGCCAGCAGCATCTCCGGGACAGGGGGGTACTACGAGCAGTACTTC; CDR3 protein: CASSISGTGGYYEQYF
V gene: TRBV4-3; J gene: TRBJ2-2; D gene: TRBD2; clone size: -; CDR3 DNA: TGCGCCAGCAGCAAAACGGCCCCCCTAGCGGGAGACGTCGGCACCGGGGAGCTGTTTTTT; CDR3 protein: CASSKTAPLAGDVGTGELFF
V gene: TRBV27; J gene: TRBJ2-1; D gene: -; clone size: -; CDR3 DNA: TGTGCCACCCAACGTTCGACAGAATTCTACAATGAGCAGTTCTTC; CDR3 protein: CATQRSTEFYNEQFF
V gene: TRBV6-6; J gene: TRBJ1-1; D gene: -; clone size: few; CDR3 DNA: TGTGCCAGCAGTTATGGAGGGAAGGGGAACACTGAAGCTTTCTTT; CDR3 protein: CASSYGGKGNTEAFF
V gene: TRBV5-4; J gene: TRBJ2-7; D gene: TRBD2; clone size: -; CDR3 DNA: TGTGCCAGCAGCTTCGAACGGGAGGTCTACGAGCAGTACTTC; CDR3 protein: CASSFEREVYEQYF
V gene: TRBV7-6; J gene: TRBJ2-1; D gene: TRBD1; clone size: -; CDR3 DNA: TGTGCCAGCAGCAAAAAAGGGGCAGGGCGACAGGGTTCAGACAATGAGCAGTTCTTC; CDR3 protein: CASSKKGAGRQGSDNEQFF
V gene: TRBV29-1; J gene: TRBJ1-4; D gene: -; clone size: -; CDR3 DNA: TGCAGCGCCGAGCTCCAGGGTTTTGGAACTAATGAAAAACTGTTTTTT; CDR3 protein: CSAELQGFGTNEKLFF
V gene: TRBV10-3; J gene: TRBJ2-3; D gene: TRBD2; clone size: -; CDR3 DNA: TGTGCCATCAGAGACCCTAGCGGAGCCACAGATACGCAGTATTTT; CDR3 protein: CAIRDPSGATDTQYF
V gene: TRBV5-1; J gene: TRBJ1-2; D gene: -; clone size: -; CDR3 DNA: TGCGCCAGCAGCTTGGAACCGGCCTCGACTGGCTATGGCTACACCTTC; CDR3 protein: CASSLEPASTGYGYTF
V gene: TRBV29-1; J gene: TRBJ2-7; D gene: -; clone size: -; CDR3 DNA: TGCAGCGTTGAAGTCTTCCCGAGGGAGCATACCTACGAGCAGTACTTC; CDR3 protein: CSVEVFPREHTYEQYF